The next 30 T cell receptor beta chains were all read from a single sample in a study of blood T cell repertoires in COVID-19. Profiled with immunoSEQ multiplex PCR; TCRdb holds only in-frame clones, not every one. The data hold hundreds of thousands of clones, with about 87% observed a single time. Sample: peripheral blood. Receptors were obtained from a woman in her 70s with COVID-19, enrolled during active disease.

This clone was picked up one time. The rearrangement links TRBV21-1 to TRBJ2-7; TRBD2 is taken as the D call from the table, unchecked against the DNA. TRBV21-1 is a recognized pseudogene. The CDR3 totals 17 residues. CDR3 DNA sequence: TGTGCCAGCAGCAAAGCGGGGGGGAAGAGGGTGAGGTACGAGCAGTACTTC. Its translation is CASSKAGGKRVRYEQYF.

CDR3 bases: TGTGCCAGCAGCCAGGACGGGACTAGCGGGAGGGTGGAAAATGAGCAGTTCTTC. Protein sequence: CASSQDGTSGRVENEQFF. The chain combines TRBV14 with TRBJ2-1; 16 bases are a match to TRBD2. J gave up 7 bases and V 3 bases, and 9 bases lay outside the gene matches. CDR3 length: 18 residues. Germline V gives CDR1 SGHDN, CDR2 FVKESK.

J is TRBJ2-7 and V is TRBV4-1, with a tentative D call TRBD2 (5 bases). Germline V gene sequence: CDR1 MGHRA, CDR2 YSYEKL. The CDR3 length is 15 residues. V lost 3 bases and J lost 0, with 12 bases in between. The CDR3 is CASSHESGPSYEQYF. The CDR3 bases are TGCGCCAGCAGCCATGAAAGCGGACCCTCCTACGAGCAGTACTTC.

The V and J genes are TRBV4-1 and TRBJ1-1; the D is unclear. This CDR3 has 14 residues. V shed 0 bases and J shed 0 bases, with 5 bases lying between them. Germline V gives CDR1 MGHRA, CDR2 YSYEKL. As DNA, the CDR3 is TGCGCCAGCAGCCAAGATCCAGTGAACACTGAAGCTTTCTTT. It encodes CASSQDPVNTEAFF.

This clone showed up just once. The chain uses TRBV2 and TRBJ2-6, with a weak D call TRBD1 (6 bases). The CDR3 length is 14 residues. Looked up from germline, CDR1 is SNHLY and CDR2 is FYNNEI. V gave up 8 bases and J gave up 0 bases, with 8 bases separating them. In nucleotides, the CDR3 is TGTGCCAGCGGACAGAGCTCTGGGGCCAACGTCCTGACTTTC. Residues: CASGQSSGANVLTF.

This rearrangement joins TRBV7-9 to TRBJ1-6; a weak D match, TRBD1 (5 bases). V was trimmed by 4 bases and J by 6 bases, leaving 22 bases between them. This CDR3 has 18 residues. The germline CDR1 and CDR2 sequences are SEHNR and FQNEAQ (reference sequence). The CDR3 loop is CASSSEDFDSLSNSPLHF. Written as DNA, the CDR3 is TGTGCCAGCAGCTCAGAAGACTTCGACAGCCTTAGTAATTCACCCCTCCACTTT.

The rearrangement joins TRBV11-3 to TRBJ1-3, with a tentative D call TRBD1 (6 bases). The CDR3 is 17 amino acids. Germline loops: CDR1 SGHNT, CDR2 YENEEA. The V end was cut by 2 bases, the J end by 0 bases, with 14 bases between. The CDR3 reads CASSLQYRATSGNTIYF. CDR3 in DNA: TGTGCCAGCAGCTTACAATACAGGGCGACCTCTGGAAACACCATATATTTT.

The chain joins TRBV5-1 to TRBJ1-2; 9 bases line up with TRBD1. Trimming cost V 10 bases and J 8 bases; bases outside gene matches: 12. The CDR3 sequence is 13 residues long. The germline V gene encodes CDR1 SGHRS and CDR2 YFSETQ. CDR3 region: CARAGTGLGGYTF. The CDR3 region has the DNA TGCGCCCGCGCCGGGACAGGGTTGGGGGGCTACACCTTC.

A note on this clone: At the DNA level, this CDR3 is encoded by other sequences in the same sample as well. This chain uses TRBV3-1 (or the pseudogene TRBV3-2) with TRBJ1-2, with a tentative D call TRBD1 (6 bases). Trimming shortened V by 8 bases and J by 3 bases, and 10 bases separated the two germline ends. This CDR3 comprises 12 residues. The germline V gene encodes CDR1 LGHDT and CDR2 YNNKEL (reference sequence). For the CDR3, the DNA is TGTGCCAGCTCACACAGGGACTATGGCTACACCTTC. It yields the protein CASSHRDYGYTF.

This sequence joins TRBV30 and TRBJ2-7; TRBD2 matches 9 bases. Germline V gene lookup returns CDR1 GTSNPN and CDR2 SVGIG (reference sequence). The CDR3 has 13 amino acids. J was trimmed by 5 bases and V by 3 bases; bases with no gene match: 5. The CDR3 sequence is CAWRVAGVHEQYF. In nucleotides, the CDR3 is TGTGCCTGGAGGGTAGCGGGAGTCCACGAGCAGTACTTC. The full variable domain, rest sourced from reference TRBV30 and TRBJ2-7, is SQTIHQWPATLVQPVGSPLSLECTVEGTSNPNLYWYRQAAGRGLQLLFYSVGIGQISSEVPQNLSASRPQDRQFILSSKKLLLSDSGFYLCAWRVAGVHEQYFGPGTRLTVT.

V and J are TRBV6-5 and TRBJ1-2; D may be TRBD1 (6 bases). From germline, CDR1 is MNHEY and CDR2 SVGAGI. Trimming took off 4 bases at V and 0 bases at J, with 12 bases between the two ends. The length of the CDR3 is 15 residues. The CDR3 region has the DNA TGTGCCAGCAGTTCCCTGGACAGTACTAACTATGGCTACACCTTC. This sequence encodes CASSSLDSTNYGYTF.

This clone was observed once. The V and J genes are TRBV2 and TRBJ2-1, with TRBD2 matching over 10 bases. There are 15 residues in the CDR3. With V trimmed by 5 bases and J by 1 base, 2 bases remained unmatched. CDR1 and CDR2 from the germline V gene are SNHLY and FYNNEI. CDR3 bases: TGTGCCAGCAGTAATAGCGGGAGGTCCTACAATGAGCAGTTCTTC. Residues: CASSNSGRSYNEQFF.

This clone occurred a few times. This CDR3 is CASGLSGYGSPLHF. The CDR3 DNA reads TGTGCTAGTGGTTTGTCAGGGTATGGTTCACCCCTCCACTTT. The V call is TRBV12-5, the J call TRBJ1-6, with D possibly being TRBD1 (5 bases). The V end was cut by 2 bases, the J end by 9 bases, with 11 bases between. Germline V CDR1 and CDR2: LGHNT, FRNRAP. CDR3 size: 14 residues. Full variable domain (outside the CDR3, taken from reference TRBV12-5 and TRBJ1-6): DARVTQTPRHKVTEMGQEVTMRCQPILGHNTVFWYRQTMMQGLELLAYFRNRAPLDDSGMPKDRFSAEMPDATLATLKIQPSEPRDSAVYFCASGLSGYGSPLHFGNGTRLTVT.

The genes are TRBV28 and TRBJ1-2; D might be TRBD1 (5 bases). Trimming removed 5 bases from V and 0 bases from J, with 7 bases in between. Germline V CDR1 and CDR2: MDHEN, SYDVKM. This CDR3 is built from 13 residues. CDR3 in amino acids: CASSKDTNYGYTF. Here the CDR3 DNA reads TGTGCCAGCAGTAAGGACACTAACTATGGCTACACCTTC.

This chain uses TRBV10-3 with TRBJ1-5; D may be TRBD1 (5 bases). The CDR3 length is 12 residues. The germline V gene encodes CDR1 ENHRY and CDR2 SYGVKD. V lost 4 bases, J lost 7 bases, and 8 bases lay in between. The CDR3 region has the DNA TGTGCCATCAGTGGGGGGGAGCAGCCCCAGCATTTT. This gives the protein CAISGGEQPQHF.

Only one count was recorded for this clone. Written as DNA, the CDR3 is TGTGCCACCAGTGAGAGCGGGAGGTACACCGGGGAGCTGTTTTTT. Translation: CATSESGRYTGELFF. The V call is TRBV24-1, the J call TRBJ2-2; TRBD2 aligns across 9 bases. Unmatched junction bases numbered 2, after V lost 4 bases and J lost 3 bases. This CDR3 region has 15 residues. Germline V gene lookup returns CDR1 KGHDR and CDR2 SFDVKD.

The chain employs TRBV27 and TRBJ1-1; 7 positions match TRBD1. Germline assignment: CDR1 MNHEY and CDR2 SMNVEV (reference sequence). CDR3 size: 14 residues. V lost 4 bases, J lost 5 bases, and 7 bases stayed unmatched. CDR3 sequence reads: CASSSYRGGTEAFF. The CDR3 nucleotides are TGTGCCAGCAGTTCCTACAGGGGAGGAACTGAAGCTTTCTTT.

This rearrangement joins TRBV18 to TRBJ2-1; 10 nucleotides match TRBD2. The V and J ends lost 6 bases and 6 bases, in that order; junction bases with no gene match: 8. This CDR3 region has 15 residues. Germline lookup yields CDR1 KGHSH and CDR2 LQKENI. Written as DNA, the CDR3 is TGTGCCAGCTCGCCTGGTGCTAGCGGGAGCAATGAGCAGTTCTTC. Its protein is CASSPGASGSNEQFF. Supplemented by reference TRBV18 and TRBJ2-1, the full variable domain reads NAGVMQNPRHLVRRRGQEARLRCSPMKGHSHVYWYRQLPEEGLKFMVYLQKENIIDESGMPKERFSAEFPKEGPSILRIQQVVRGDSAAYFCASSPGASGSNEQFFGPGTRLTVL.

The chain links TRBV6-2 or TRBV6-3 to TRBJ2-4; the D is unclear. This CDR3 region has 13 residues. V was shortened by 2 bases and J by 6 bases, with 8 bases between the two germline ends. Germline loops: CDR1 MNHEY, CDR2 SVGEGT. The CDR3 reads CASSYNSGNIQYF. The CDR3 DNA follows: TGTGCCAGCAGTTACAACTCAGGAAACATTCAGTACTTC.

This rearrangement joins TRBV18 to TRBJ2-1; 11 positions agree with TRBD1. The germline V gene has CDR1 KGHSH and CDR2 LQKENI. The CDR3 spans 15 residues. Losses at the gene ends were 5 bases for V and 6 bases for J; bases not matched to a gene: 6. CDR3 nucleotide sequence: TGTGCCAGCTCATCAGGGACAGGGGGGTTCAATGAGCAGTTCTTC. The encoded protein is CASSSGTGGFNEQFF.

This chain uses TRBV5-4 with TRBJ1-4; D possibly corresponds to TRBD1 (6 bases). V was clipped by 2 bases and J by 0 bases, with 14 bases between them. The CDR3 length is 17 residues. The germline CDR1 and CDR2 sequences are SGHNT and YYREEE (reference sequence). The chain's CDR3 is CASSLLTGAATNEKLFF. The CDR3, as DNA: TGTGCCAGCAGCTTATTGACAGGTGCTGCAACTAATGAAAAACTGTTTTTT.

The gene calls are TRBV6-5 and TRBJ2-7; 11 bases map to TRBD1. After removal of 8 bases from V and 2 bases from J, the junction contained 8 bases not matched to a gene. Germline loops: CDR1 MNHEY, CDR2 SVGAGI. CDR3 length: 15 amino acids. The CDR3 protein is CASGFPGQGAYEQYF. CDR3 in DNA: TGTGCCAGCGGATTTCCGGGACAGGGGGCCTACGAGCAGTACTTC.

The V and J genes are TRBV19 and TRBJ1-3; no reliable D call. Trimming stripped 5 bases from V and 1 base from J, with 6 bases between. In germline, CDR1 is LNHDA, CDR2 SQIVND (reference sequence). This CDR3 is built from 13 residues. The CDR3 spells CASSPLSGNTIYF. Written as DNA, the CDR3 is TGTGCCAGTAGTCCCCTATCTGGAAACACCATATATTTT. Variable domain in full (rest from reference TRBV19 and TRBJ1-3): DGGITQSPKYLFRKEGQNVTLSCEQNLNHDAMYWYRQDPGQGLRLIYYSQIVNDFQKGDIAEGYSVSREKKESFPLTVTSAQKNPTAFYLCASSPLSGNTIYFGEGSWLTVV.

V usage is TRBV12-3 or TRBV12-4 and J usage is TRBJ2-7, with D possibly matching TRBD2 (5 bases). V lost 6 bases and J lost 0, with 9 bases in between. This CDR3 contains 13 residues. The CDR3 protein is CASSPTTSYEQYF. CDR3 nucleotide sequence: TGTGCCAGCAGCCCGACTACCTCCTACGAGCAGTACTTC.

The rearrangement uses TRBV25-1 and TRBJ2-1, with TRBD2 matching 13 bases. V shed 5 bases, J shed 8 bases, and the junction held 9 bases outside the gene matches. CDR1 is MGHDK, CDR2 SYGVNS, per germline. There are 16 residues in the CDR3. The CDR3 region is CASSPWTSGRSDEQFF. In DNA, the CDR3 is TGTGCCAGCAGTCCCTGGACTAGCGGGAGAAGCGATGAGCAGTTCTTC.

The CDR3 DNA reads TGTGCCAGCAGCTTAGCAGGGGCAGATACGCAGTATTTT. It translates to CASSLAGADTQYF. V and J are TRBV7-2 and TRBJ2-3; D perhaps matches TRBD1 (5 bases). CDR3 length equals 13 residues. The V end was cut by 0 bases, the J end by 4 bases, with 5 bases between. Germline assignment: CDR1 SGHTA and CDR2 FQGNSA.

The V gene is TRBV24-1, the J gene TRBJ2-3; D is ambiguous. V gave up 0 bases and J gave up 1 base, with 4 bases separating them. This CDR3 region has 14 residues. Germline V gene sequence: CDR1 KGHDR, CDR2 SFDVKD. In nucleotides, the CDR3 is TGTGCCACCAGTGATTTGAGAGGCACAGATACGCAGTATTTT. Translation gives CATSDLRGTDTQYF.

V usage is TRBV18 and J usage is TRBJ2-7, with TRBD2 as a possible D gene (6 bases). V was clipped by 5 bases and J by 4 bases, with 21 bases between them. Germline-derived CDR1 and CDR2 are KGHSH and LQKENI. The CDR3 loop spans 16 amino acids. The CDR3 DNA reads as TGTGCCAGCTCAGTTTCCGGGACGGTGAGCGGGTACGAGCAGTACTTC. Translating gives CASSVSGTVSGYEQYF.

The CDR3 sequence is CASSQTGVFNEKLFF. CDR3 DNA: TGCGCCAGCAGCCAAACAGGGGTGTTTAATGAAAAACTGTTTTTT. The chain recombines TRBV4-3 with TRBJ1-4; 7 bases are shared with TRBD1. Per the germline V gene, CDR1 is LGHNA and CDR2 is YSLEER. Losses at the gene ends were 2 bases for V and 4 bases for J; bases not matched to a gene: 4. This CDR3 region has 15 residues.

On this clone itself: The identical CDR3 is also encoded by other nucleotide sequences in the sample. The chain links TRBV19 to TRBJ1-5, with 10 bases lining up with TRBD1. The ends lost 1 base at V and 6 bases at J; junction bases unmatched: 3. Germline V gives CDR1 LNHDA, CDR2 SQIVND (reference sequence). CDR3 length equals 15 residues. This CDR3 reads CASSIGQGAGQPQHF. CDR3 DNA: TGTGCCAGTAGTATAGGACAGGGGGCAGGTCAGCCCCAGCATTTT.